This TCR beta chain emerged from a study of blood T cell repertoires in COVID-19. Study-wide background: From the United States, Italy and Spain came samples of acute and convalescent COVID-19.

This clone turned up a few times. CDR1 and CDR2 (germline): MNHEY, SMNVEV (reference sequence). This CDR3 is 14 amino acids long. Trimming took 5 bases from V and 0 from J, leaving 10 bases between them. Data came from immunoSEQ multiplex PCR; TCRdb stores just in-frame clones and leaves some out. Here the sample spans about 98,000 clones, 65% to 90% being singletons. V and J are TRBV27 and TRBJ1-2; D is unclear. The sample comprised peripheral blood. The TCR comes from a man in his sixties or seventies with active or convalescent COVID-19. CDR3 amino acids: CASSDLLANYGYTF. CDR3 nucleotides: TGTGCCAGCAGTGACCTACTAGCTAACTATGGCTACACCTTC.